This T cell receptor beta chain comes out of a study of immune characterization of retroperitoneal liposarcoma. The trim removed 0 bases at V and 10 bases at J, leaving 5 bases unmatched. CDR1 and CDR2 from the germline V gene are MNHNY and SVGAGI (reference sequence). CDR3 length: 15 residues. TCRdb re-called the PCR reads through MiXCR, storing one row per CDR3 protein. The sample has more than 9,000 distinct CDR3 sequences, more than 35% seen once. This TCR came from a female donor with retroperitoneal liposarcoma. Sequencing was done on a sample of tumor tissue. J is TRBJ2-1 and V is TRBV6-6; 11 nucleotides match TRBD2. The CDR3 reads CASSYSSGGAYEQFF. The CDR3 DNA reads TGTGCCAGCAGTTACTCTAGCGGGGGGGCCTACGAGCAGTTCTTC.